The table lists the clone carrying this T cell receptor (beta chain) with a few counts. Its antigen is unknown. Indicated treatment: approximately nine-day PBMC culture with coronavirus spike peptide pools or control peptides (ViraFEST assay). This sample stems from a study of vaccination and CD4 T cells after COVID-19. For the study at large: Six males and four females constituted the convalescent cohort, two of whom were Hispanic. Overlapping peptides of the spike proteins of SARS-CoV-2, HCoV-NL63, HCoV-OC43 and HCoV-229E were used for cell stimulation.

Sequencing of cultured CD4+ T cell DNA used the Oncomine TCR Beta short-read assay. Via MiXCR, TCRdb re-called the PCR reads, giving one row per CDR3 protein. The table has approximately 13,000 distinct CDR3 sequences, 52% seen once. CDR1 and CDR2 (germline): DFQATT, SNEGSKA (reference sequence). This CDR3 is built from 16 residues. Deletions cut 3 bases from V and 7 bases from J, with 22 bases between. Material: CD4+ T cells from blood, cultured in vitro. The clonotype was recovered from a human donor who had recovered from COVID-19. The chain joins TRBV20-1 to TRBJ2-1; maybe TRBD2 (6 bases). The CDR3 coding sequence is TGCAGTGCTAGGGGGCTAGCGTCCTCGAAGGGGAATGAGCAGTTCTTC. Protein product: CSARGLASSKGNEQFF.